Below are 16 T cell receptor beta chains sequenced from a single sample in a study of blood T cells in healthy people across ages. A J-beta primer mix and a sample-barcoded 5' primer were used in a second PCR of about 7 to 12 cycles. TCRdb redid the calling of the 5' RACE reads with MiXCR, one entry per CDR3 protein. The repertoire holds 500,000 to 550,000 distinct CDR3 sequences, 20% to 30% seen once, with approximately 10% in the top ten. This sample was also put to use in a study of T cells of mothers and their children.

The sample comprised blood. The origin of the receptors is a boy aged 5 to 17 in good health.

In its sample, this clonotype was seen a few times. This sequence joins TRBV28 and TRBJ2-5, with TRBD2 identical over 8 bases. The tail of the sequence fits TRBJ2-7 better, so the J call may be wrong. This CDR3 region has 15 residues. Germline lookup yields CDR1 MDHEN and CDR2 SYDVKM. CDR3 residues: CASSNRGGRIYEQYF. The DNA for the CDR3 is TGTGCCAGCTCAAACCGCGGGGGGCGCATATACGAGCAGTACTTC.

The rearrangement joins TRBV2 to TRBJ1-4; D uncertain. Trimming pared 2 bases from V and 4 bases from J, leaving 8 bases between. This CDR3 is 14 amino acids long. The V gene's germline CDR1 is SNHLY and CDR2 FYNNEI. CDR3 DNA sequence: TGTGCCAGCAGTGAATTGGATTTTAATGAAAAACTGTTTTTT. Its protein is CASSELDFNEKLFF. Filled out from reference TRBV2 and TRBJ1-4, the complete variable domain reads EPEVTQTPSHQVTQMGQEVILRCVPISNHLYFYWYRQILGQKVEFLVSFYNNEISEKSEIFDDQFSVERPDGSNFTLKIRSTKLEDSAMYFCASSELDFNEKLFFGSGTQLSVL.

This clonotype was counted between two and nine times. The chain uses TRBV4-3 and TRBJ2-5, with 12 bases that match TRBD2. The ends lost 2 bases at V and 2 bases at J; junction bases unmatched: 12. Germline-derived CDR1 and CDR2 are LGHNA and YSLEER. CDR3 length: 19 residues. The CDR3 nucleotides read TGCGCCAGCAGCCAAAGTGTGACTAGCGGGGGACGAAATCAAGAGACCCAGTACTTC. As protein: CASSQSVTSGGRNQETQYF.

V and J are TRBV6-5 and TRBJ1-6; 12 nucleotides align to TRBD1. J gave up 14 bases and V 3 bases, and 11 bases lay outside the gene matches. Germline values: CDR1 MNHEY, CDR2 SVGAGI. The CDR3 totals 16 residues. This CDR3 reads CASSYSRGTGGESLHF. The CDR3 region has the DNA TGTGCCAGCAGTTATTCGAGAGGGACAGGGGGCGAATCCCTCCACTTT.

The gene calls are TRBV3-1 and TRBJ2-7, with D perhaps TRBD1 (5 bases). This CDR3 region has 18 residues. The ends were cut back, 1 base at V and 3 bases at J, with 22 bases in the middle. From germline, CDR1 is LGHDT and CDR2 YNNKEL (reference sequence). As DNA, the CDR3 is TGTGCCAGCAGCCAAGGTCGGGCGACAGATCAATCTCTCTACGAGCAGTACTTC. This sequence encodes CASSQGRATDQSLYEQYF.

The chain recombines TRBV12-3 or TRBV12-4 with TRBJ1-1, with TRBD1 matching over 8 bases. The CDR3 contains 14 residues. With 6 bases clipped from V and 11 bases from J, the junction kept 14 bases outside the gene matches. The CDR3, as DNA: TGTGCCAGCAGCCCGGGACAGGCTCTTTTACGGGCTTTCTTT. Protein sequence: CASSPGQALLRAFF.

The chain is built from TRBV19 and TRBJ2-5; D not certain. Germline-derived CDR1 and CDR2 are LNHDA and SQIVND (reference sequence). The CDR3 totals 12 residues. The V and J ends lost 5 bases and 9 bases respectively, with 13 bases between them. The CDR3: CASSGLSSAQYF. In DNA, the CDR3 is TGTGCCAGTAGTGGCCTTAGTTCAGCCCAGTACTTC.

CDR3 DNA: TGCAGTGCTAGAGAACAGGGGTCGGGGAACACTGAAGCTTTCTTT. It is translated as CSAREQGSGNTEAFF. The chain joins TRBV20-1 to TRBJ1-1; TRBD1 agrees at 7 bases. The CDR3 is 15 residues long. With 0 bases clipped from V and 1 base from J, the junction kept 5 bases outside the gene matches. In germline, CDR1 is DFQATT, CDR2 SNEGSKA (reference sequence).

The J gene is TRBJ2-5, the V gene TRBV18, with TRBD2 matching 7 bases. After removal of 3 bases from V and 3 bases from J, the junction contained 10 bases not matched to a gene. The CDR3 length is 16 residues. In germline, CDR1 is KGHSH, CDR2 LQKENI. The DNA for the CDR3 is TGTGCCAGCTCACCCACGACTCGCGGGAGTAAAGAGACCCAGTACTTC. Its protein is CASSPTTRGSKETQYF.

This clonotype was seen once. J is TRBJ2-5 and V is TRBV24-1; the D is unclear. Germline assignment: CDR1 KGHDR and CDR2 SFDVKD. There are 13 residues in the CDR3. Trimming cost V 3 bases and J 1 base, with 5 bases left between them. For the CDR3, the DNA is TGTGCCACCAGTGATGTAGGCCAAGAGACCCAGTACTTC. Residues: CATSDVGQETQYF.

The chain joins TRBV28 to TRBJ1-4, with D possibly TRBD1 on 6 matching bases. The V end lost 6 bases, the J end lost 5 bases, and 16 bases lay between the germline ends. CDR3 size: 15 residues. Germline CDR1 reads MDHEN; CDR2 reads SYDVKM. CDR3 protein: CASSNGAGVNEKLFF. The DNA for the CDR3 is TGTGCCAGCAGCAACGGGGCAGGGGTCAATGAAAAACTGTTTTTT.

The chain links TRBV7-9 to TRBJ2-7; no clear D gene. The CDR3 contains 17 residues. Germline V gene data show CDR1 as SEHNR and CDR2 as FQNEAQ (reference sequence). The V gene lost 5 bases and the J gene lost 2 bases, with 22 bases spanning the gap. This chain's CDR3 is CASSRSDRPEAAYEQYF. The CDR3 DNA follows: TGTGCCAGCAGCAGATCGGACCGCCCTGAAGCTGCCTACGAGCAGTACTTC.

The rearrangement joins TRBV4-1 to TRBJ2-5; 10 nucleotides agree with TRBD2. Judging by the DNA end, TRBJ2-1 fits better; the J call may be wrong. The germline CDR1 and CDR2 sequences are MGHRA and YSYEKL. There are 16 residues in the CDR3. CDR3 DNA: TGCGCCAGCAGCCACCGAGAGCGGGAGGGCCGCAATGAGCAGTTCTTC. Residues: CASSHREREGRNEQFF.

This clonotype was detected only a few times. This chain joins TRBV15 and TRBJ2-6, with unresolved D. The CDR3 totals 18 residues. Germline values: CDR1 LNHNV, CDR2 YYDKDF (reference sequence). V dropped 4 bases and J dropped 0 bases, with 16 bases sitting between them. DNA of the CDR3: TGTGCCACCAGCAAAGAGGAGAAGAGGATCTCTGGGGCCAACGTCCTGACTTTC. It specifies CATSKEEKRISGANVLTF.

The V call is TRBV5-1, the J call TRBJ1-1; D perhaps matches TRBD1 (6 bases). Per the germline V gene, CDR1 is SGHRS and CDR2 is YFSETQ. This CDR3 has 12 residues. V was cut by 4 bases and J by 6 bases, with 10 bases left in between. The CDR3, as DNA: TGCGCCAGCAGCGGGGGGACATCTGAAGCTTTCTTT. Translation: CASSGGTSEAFF.

The chain links TRBV6-5 to TRBJ1-1, with 9 bases matching TRBD1. Per germline, CDR1 MNHEY and CDR2 SVGAGI. There are 14 residues in the CDR3. V dropped 6 bases and J dropped 3; count of bases not matched to a gene: 5. CDR3 in amino acids: CASSYRTGDTEAFF. Written as DNA, the CDR3 is TGTGCCAGCAGCTACCGGACAGGGGACACTGAAGCTTTCTTT.